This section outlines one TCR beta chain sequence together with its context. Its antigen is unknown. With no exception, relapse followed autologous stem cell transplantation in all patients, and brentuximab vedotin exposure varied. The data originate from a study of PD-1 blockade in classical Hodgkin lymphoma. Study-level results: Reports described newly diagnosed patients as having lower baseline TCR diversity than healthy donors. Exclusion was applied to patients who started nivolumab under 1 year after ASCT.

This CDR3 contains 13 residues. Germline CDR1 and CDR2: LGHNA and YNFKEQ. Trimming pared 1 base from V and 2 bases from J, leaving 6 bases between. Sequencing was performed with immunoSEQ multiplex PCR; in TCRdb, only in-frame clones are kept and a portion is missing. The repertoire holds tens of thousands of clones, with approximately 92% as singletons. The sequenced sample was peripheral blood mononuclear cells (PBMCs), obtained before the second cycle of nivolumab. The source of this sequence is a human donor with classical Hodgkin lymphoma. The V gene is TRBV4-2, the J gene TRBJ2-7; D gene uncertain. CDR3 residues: CASSQARAYEQYF. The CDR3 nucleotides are TGTGCCAGCAGCCAAGCCAGAGCCTACGAGCAGTACTTC.